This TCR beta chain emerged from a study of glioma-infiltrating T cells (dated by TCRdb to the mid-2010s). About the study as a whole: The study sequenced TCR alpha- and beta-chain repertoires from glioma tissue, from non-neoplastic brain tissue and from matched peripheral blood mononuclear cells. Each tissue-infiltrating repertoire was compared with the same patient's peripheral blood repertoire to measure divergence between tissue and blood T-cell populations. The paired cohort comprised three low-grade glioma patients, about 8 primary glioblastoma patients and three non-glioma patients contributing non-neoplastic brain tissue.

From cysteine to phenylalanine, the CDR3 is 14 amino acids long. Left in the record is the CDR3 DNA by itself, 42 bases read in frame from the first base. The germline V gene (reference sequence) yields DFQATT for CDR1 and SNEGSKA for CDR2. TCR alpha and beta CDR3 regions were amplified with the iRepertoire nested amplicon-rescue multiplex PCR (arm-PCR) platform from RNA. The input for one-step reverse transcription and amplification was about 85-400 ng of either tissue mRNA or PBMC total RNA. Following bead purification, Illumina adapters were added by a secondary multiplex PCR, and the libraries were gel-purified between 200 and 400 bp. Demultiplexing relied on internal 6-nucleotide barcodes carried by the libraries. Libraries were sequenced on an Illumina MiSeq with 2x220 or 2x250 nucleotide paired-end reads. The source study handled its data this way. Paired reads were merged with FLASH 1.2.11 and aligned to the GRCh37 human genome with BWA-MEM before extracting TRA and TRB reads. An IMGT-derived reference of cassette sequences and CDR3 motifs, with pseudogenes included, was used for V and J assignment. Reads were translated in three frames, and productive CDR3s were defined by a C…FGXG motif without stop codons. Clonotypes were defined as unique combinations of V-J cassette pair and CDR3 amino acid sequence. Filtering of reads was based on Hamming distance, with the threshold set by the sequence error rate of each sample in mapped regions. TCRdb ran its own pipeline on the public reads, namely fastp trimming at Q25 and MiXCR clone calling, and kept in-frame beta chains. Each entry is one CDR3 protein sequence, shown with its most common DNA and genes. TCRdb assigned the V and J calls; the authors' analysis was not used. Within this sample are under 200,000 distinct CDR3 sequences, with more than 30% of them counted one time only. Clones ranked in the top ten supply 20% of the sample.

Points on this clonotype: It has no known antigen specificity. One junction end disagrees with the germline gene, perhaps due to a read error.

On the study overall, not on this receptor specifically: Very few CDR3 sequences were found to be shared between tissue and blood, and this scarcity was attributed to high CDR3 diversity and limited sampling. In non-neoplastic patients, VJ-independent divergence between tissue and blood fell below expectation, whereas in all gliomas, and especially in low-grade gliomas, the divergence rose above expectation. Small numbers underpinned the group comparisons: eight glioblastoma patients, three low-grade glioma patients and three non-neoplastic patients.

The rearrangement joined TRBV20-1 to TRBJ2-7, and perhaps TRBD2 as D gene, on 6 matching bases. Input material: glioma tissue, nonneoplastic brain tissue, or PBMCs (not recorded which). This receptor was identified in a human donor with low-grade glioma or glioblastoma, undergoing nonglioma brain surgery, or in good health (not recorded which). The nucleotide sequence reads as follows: TGCAGTGCTAGAAGCCCTCGGGACTCCTACGGGCAGTACTTC. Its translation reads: CSARSPRDSYGQYF.